These T cell receptor beta chains were read from a single sample in a study of CD8 T cells in ankylosing spondylitis. TCRdb re-called the 5' RACE reads through MiXCR, storing one row per CDR3 protein. The sample records about 480,000 distinct CDR3 sequences, roughly a sixth being singletons. Sequencing was done on a sample of blood, either unsorted or a sorted T cell fraction (not recorded which). These receptors were collected from a male donor with ankylosing spondylitis. The CDR3 runs from the conserved cysteine through the conserved F or W.

v_gene: TRBV20-1
j_gene: TRBJ1-2
CDR3aa: CSAHSDRANYGYTF

v_gene: TRBV20-1
j_gene: TRBJ2-5
CDR3aa: CSARGWPGDLETQYF

v_gene: TRBV5-1
j_gene: TRBJ1-1
CDR3aa: CASSLMGNTEAFF

v_gene: TRBV4-1
j_gene: TRBJ2-1
CDR3aa: CASSQEVSGSLNNEQFF

v_gene: TRBV12-3/TRBV12-4
j_gene: TRBJ2-2
CDR3aa: CASSFGGANTGELFF

v_gene: TRBV5-1
j_gene: TRBJ1-2
CDR3aa: CASSLEGSSYGYTF

v_gene: TRBV28
j_gene: TRBJ2-7
CDR3aa: CASSFPTGAGYEQYF

v_gene: TRBV28
j_gene: TRBJ2-7
CDR3aa: CASSLTAGSSSYEQYF

v_gene: TRBV27
j_gene: TRBJ2-7
CDR3aa: CASSPSPLGRSSYEQYF

v_gene: TRBV10-3
j_gene: TRBJ2-7
CDR3aa: CAISGRAGGGYEQYF

v_gene: TRBV19
j_gene: TRBJ2-2
CDR3aa: CATADRGNTGELFF

v_gene: TRBV6-1
j_gene: TRBJ1-1
CDR3aa: CASSPRGVDTEAFF

v_gene: TRBV28
j_gene: TRBJ2-7
CDR3aa: CASSAGILYEQYF

v_gene: TRBV12-3/TRBV12-4
j_gene: TRBJ2-1
CDR3aa: CASSFSVRPSGNEQFF

v_gene: TRBV7-2
j_gene: TRBJ1-3
CDR3aa: CASSPRGTPGNTIYF

v_gene: TRBV5-6
j_gene: TRBJ1-2
CDR3aa: CASSSLSERTGLDYGYTF

v_gene: TRBV29-1
j_gene: TRBJ1-1
CDR3aa: CSARPFSQKNTEAFF

v_gene: TRBV2
j_gene: TRBJ1-1
CDR3aa: CASRPPTGRGVEAFF

v_gene: TRBV20-1
j_gene: TRBJ2-5
CDR3aa: CSAREWISGSRETQYF

v_gene: TRBV5-1
j_gene: TRBJ2-1
CDR3aa: CASSSQSGGAHNEQFF